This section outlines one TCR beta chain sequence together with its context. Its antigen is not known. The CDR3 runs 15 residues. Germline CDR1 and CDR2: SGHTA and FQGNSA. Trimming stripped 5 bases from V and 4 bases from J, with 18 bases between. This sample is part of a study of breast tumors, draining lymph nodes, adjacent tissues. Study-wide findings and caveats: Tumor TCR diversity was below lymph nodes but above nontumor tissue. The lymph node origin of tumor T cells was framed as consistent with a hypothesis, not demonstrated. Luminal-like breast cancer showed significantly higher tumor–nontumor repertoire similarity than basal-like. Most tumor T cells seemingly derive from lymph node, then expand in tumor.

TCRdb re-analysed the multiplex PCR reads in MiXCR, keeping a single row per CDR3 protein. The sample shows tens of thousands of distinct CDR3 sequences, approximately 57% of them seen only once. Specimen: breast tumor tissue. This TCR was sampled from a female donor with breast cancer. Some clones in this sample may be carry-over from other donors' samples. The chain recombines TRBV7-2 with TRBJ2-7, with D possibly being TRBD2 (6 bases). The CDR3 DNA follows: TGTGCCAGCAGCCCAGATGAGGGAGGTGGATACGAGCAGTACTTC. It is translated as CASSPDEGGGYEQYF.